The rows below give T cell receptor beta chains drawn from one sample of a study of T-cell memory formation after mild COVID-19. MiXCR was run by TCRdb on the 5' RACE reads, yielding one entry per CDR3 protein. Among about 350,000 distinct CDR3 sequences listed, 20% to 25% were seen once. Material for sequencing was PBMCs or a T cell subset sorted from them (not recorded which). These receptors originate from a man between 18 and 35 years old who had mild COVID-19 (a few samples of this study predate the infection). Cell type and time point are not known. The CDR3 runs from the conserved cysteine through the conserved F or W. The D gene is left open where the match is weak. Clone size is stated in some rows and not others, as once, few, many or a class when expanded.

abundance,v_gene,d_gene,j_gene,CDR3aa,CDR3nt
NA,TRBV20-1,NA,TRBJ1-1,CSARGVQEVTEAFF,TGCAGTGCTAGAGGAGTACAGGAAGTCACTGAAGCTTTCTTT
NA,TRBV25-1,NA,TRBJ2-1,CASSEGGGARNEQFF,TGTGCCAGCAGTGAAGGAGGGGGGGCCCGGAATGAGCAGTTCTTC
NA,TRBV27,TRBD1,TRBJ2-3,CASSPRGQARADTQYF,TGTGCCAGCAGTCCCCGTGGACAGGCCAGAGCAGATACGCAGTATTTT
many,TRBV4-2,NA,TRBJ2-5,CASSQERGAQETQYF,TGTGCCAGCAGCCAAGAACGAGGGGCCCAAGAGACCCAGTACTTC
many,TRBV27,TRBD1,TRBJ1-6,CASSLETGGHLHF,TGTGCCAGCAGTCTCGAGACAGGGGGACACCTCCACTTT
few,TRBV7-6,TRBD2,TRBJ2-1,CASSSSAGRHEQFF,TGTGCCAGCAGCTCCTCAGCGGGGAGGCATGAGCAGTTCTTC
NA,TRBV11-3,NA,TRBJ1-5,CASSRVAGANQPQHF,TGTGCCAGCAGCCGAGTGGCAGGGGCGAATCAGCCCCAGCATTTT
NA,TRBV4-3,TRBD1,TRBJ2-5,CASSQAGAGQVETQYF,TGCGCCAGCAGCCAAGCCGGGGCCGGACAGGTAGAGACCCAGTACTTC
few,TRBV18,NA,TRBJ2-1,CASSPPTGRYNEQFF,TGTGCCAGCTCACCACCAACGGGGCGCTACAATGAGCAGTTCTTC
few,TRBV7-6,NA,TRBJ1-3,CASKRDSGNTIYF,TGTGCCAGCAAGAGGGACTCTGGAAACACCATATATTTT
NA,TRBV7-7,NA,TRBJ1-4,CASSKDRPATNEKLFF,TGTGCTAGCAGCAAGGACAGACCGGCAACTAATGAAAAACTGTTTTTT
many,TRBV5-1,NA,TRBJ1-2,CASSLDPAGAGRYTF,TGCGCCAGCAGCTTGGACCCCGCGGGGGCTGGGCGCTACACCTTC
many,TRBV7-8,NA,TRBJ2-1,CASSGGAEYNEQFF,TGTGCCAGCAGCGGAGGGGCAGAGTACAATGAGCAGTTCTTC
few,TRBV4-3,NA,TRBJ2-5,CASSQAGLPSETQYF,TGCGCCAGCAGCCAAGCCGGACTGCCTTCGGAGACCCAGTACTTC
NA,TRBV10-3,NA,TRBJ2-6,CAISSSPGAKSSGANVLTF,TGTGCCATCAGCTCGTCCCCCGGGGCAAAGAGCTCTGGGGCCAACGTCCTGACTTTC
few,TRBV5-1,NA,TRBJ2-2,CASSGETGQTGELFF,TGCGCCAGCAGCGGGGAGACAGGCCAAACCGGGGAGCTGTTTTTT
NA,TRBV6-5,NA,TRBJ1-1,CASSAGGGMAFF,TGTGCCAGCAGTGCGGGGGGAGGCATGGCTTTCTTT
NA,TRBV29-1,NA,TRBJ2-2,CSTQEGIPGELFF,TGCAGCACCCAGGAAGGGATCCCCGGGGAGCTGTTTTTT
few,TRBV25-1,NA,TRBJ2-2,CASSESGINTGELFF,TGTGCCAGCAGTGAATCCGGGATAAACACCGGGGAGCTGTTTTTT
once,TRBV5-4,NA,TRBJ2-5,CASGGLRGETQYF,TGTGCCAGCGGGGGCCTCCGAGGGGAGACCCAGTACTTC
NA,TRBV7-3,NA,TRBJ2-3,CASSSRHADTQYF,TGTGCCAGCAGCTCCCGGCACGCAGATACGCAGTATTTT
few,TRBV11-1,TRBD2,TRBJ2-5,CASSLESGGAQETQYF,TGTGCCAGCAGCTTAGAGAGCGGGGGGGCCCAAGAGACCCAGTACTTC
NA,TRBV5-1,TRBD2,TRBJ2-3,CATSRGGVDTQYF,TGCGCCACCTCAAGGGGAGGGGTAGATACGCAGTATTTT
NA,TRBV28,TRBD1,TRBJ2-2,CASSIQGTGELFF,TGTGCCAGCAGTATACAGGGGACCGGGGAGCTGTTTTTT
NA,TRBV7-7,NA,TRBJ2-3,CASSLSGAPSDTQYF,TGTGCCAGCAGCTTAAGTGGGGCCCCGTCAGATACGCAGTATTTT
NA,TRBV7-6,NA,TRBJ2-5,CASSSSPTQYF,TGTGCCAGCAGCTCGAGCCCAACCCAGTACTTC
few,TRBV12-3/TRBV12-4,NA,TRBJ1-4,CASSLVQGWGEKLFF,TGTGCCAGCAGTTTGGTTCAGGGGTGGGGAGAAAAACTGTTTTTT
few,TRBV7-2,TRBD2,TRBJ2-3,CASSLAGTSGSSTDTQYF,TGTGCCAGCAGCTTAGCGGGGACTAGCGGGTCCAGCACAGATACGCAGTATTTT
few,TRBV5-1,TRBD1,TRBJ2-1,CASNMPDRGSLNEQFF,TGCGCCAGCAACATGCCGGACAGGGGAAGTCTCAATGAGCAGTTCTTC
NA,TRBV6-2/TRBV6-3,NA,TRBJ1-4,CASRGLGDREKLFF,TGTGCCAGCAGGGGATTAGGAGACCGTGAAAAACTGTTTTTT
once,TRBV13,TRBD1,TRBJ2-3,CASSPRDRVLSTDTQYF,TGTGCCAGCAGCCCCAGGGACAGGGTCCTTAGCACAGATACGCAGTATTTT
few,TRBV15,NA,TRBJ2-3,CATSRGSGGTDTQYF,TGTGCCACCAGCAGAGGTTCGGGGGGCACAGATACGCAGTATTTT
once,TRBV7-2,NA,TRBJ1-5,CASSLGLGGWISNQPQHF,TGTGCCAGCAGCTTGGGGCTAGGGGGTTGGATCAGCAATCAGCCCCAGCATTTT
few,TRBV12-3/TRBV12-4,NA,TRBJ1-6,CASSLGTAAPSPLHF,TGTGCCAGCAGTTTAGGGACGGCGGCACCGTCACCCCTCCACTTT
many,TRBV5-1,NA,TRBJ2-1,CASSFGYLTDANNEQFF,TGCGCCAGCAGCTTCGGGTATCTCACCGACGCTAACAATGAGCAGTTCTTC
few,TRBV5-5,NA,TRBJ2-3,CASSLYPRDTDTQYF,TGTGCCAGCAGCTTGTATCCCAGAGACACAGATACGCAGTATTTT
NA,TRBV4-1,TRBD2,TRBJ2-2,CASSLLGTSGAGELFF,TGCGCCAGCAGCCTTCTCGGGACTAGCGGGGCCGGGGAGCTGTTTTTT
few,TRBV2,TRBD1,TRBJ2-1,CASSVTGYNEQFF,TGTGCCAGCAGCGTGACAGGGTACAATGAGCAGTTCTTC
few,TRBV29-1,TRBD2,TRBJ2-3,CSVRGLAGGRSTDTQYF,TGCAGCGTTCGTGGACTAGCGGGGGGTCGCAGCACAGATACGCAGTATTTT
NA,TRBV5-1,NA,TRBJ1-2,CASSFAESNYGYTF,TGCGCCAGCAGCTTCGCAGAGTCTAACTATGGCTACACCTTC
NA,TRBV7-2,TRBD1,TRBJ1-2,CASSWGQEGGYTF,TGTGCCAGCAGCTGGGGACAGGAAGGTGGCTACACCTTC
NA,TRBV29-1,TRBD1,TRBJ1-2,CSVDRGAYGYTF,TGCAGCGTGGACAGGGGGGCCTATGGCTACACCTTC
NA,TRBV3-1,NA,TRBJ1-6,CASSHGTSNSPLHF,TGTGCCAGCAGCCATGGGACGAGTAATTCACCCCTCCACTTT
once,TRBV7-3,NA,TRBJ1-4,CAPAVWGKLFF,TGTGCCCCGGCGGTGTGGGGAAAACTGTTTTTT
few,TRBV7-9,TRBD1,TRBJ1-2,CASSSYTTGTGYSGYTF,TGTGCCAGCAGCTCGTATACGACCGGGACAGGGTACAGTGGCTACACCTTC
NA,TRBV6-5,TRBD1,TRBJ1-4,CASSPGTGTMSEKLFF,TGTGCCAGCAGTCCGGGGACAGGGACGATGAGTGAAAAACTGTTTTTT
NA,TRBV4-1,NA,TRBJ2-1,CASSPLTATYNEQFF,TGCGCCAGCAGCCCCCTAACCGCGACGTACAATGAGCAGTTCTTC
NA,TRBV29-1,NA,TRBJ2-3,CSVMRGSTDTQYF,TGCAGCGTTATGAGGGGGAGCACAGATACGCAGTATTTT
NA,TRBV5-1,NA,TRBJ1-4,CASRVGANEKLFF,TGCGCCAGCAGGGTGGGAGCTAATGAAAAACTGTTTTTT
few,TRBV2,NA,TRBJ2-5,CASNRGMETQYF,TGTGCCAGCAACCGGGGAATGGAGACCCAGTACTTC
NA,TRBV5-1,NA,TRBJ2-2,CASSPGGAASNTGELFF,TGCGCCAGCAGCCCCGGTGGGGCAGCAAGTAACACCGGGGAGCTGTTTTTT
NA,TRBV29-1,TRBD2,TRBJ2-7,CSVEERGTSYEQYF,TGCAGCGTTGAAGAGCGGGGGACCTCCTACGAGCAGTACTTC
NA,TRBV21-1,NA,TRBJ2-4,CASSKAGPGTGASRAKNIQYF,TGTGCCAGCAGCAAAGCAGGGCCGGGAACAGGGGCGTCCAGAGCCAAAAACATTCAGTACTTC
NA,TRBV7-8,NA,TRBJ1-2,CASSSRQGYVYTF,TGTGCCAGCAGCAGTCGGCAGGGCTATGTCTACACCTTC
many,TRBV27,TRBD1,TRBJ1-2,CASSPRQGPVYGYTF,TGTGCCAGCAGTCCCCGACAGGGGCCGGTCTATGGCTACACCTTC